The entry that follows covers one TCR beta chain sequence. The data originate from a study of blood T cell repertoires in COVID-19. Turning to the study itself: Whether acute or convalescent, the COVID-19 samples came from the United States, Italy and Spain.

Looked up from germline, CDR1 is SGHVS and CDR2 is FQNEAQ. CDR3 length: 13 residues. V lost 5 bases and J 5 bases, leaving 11 bases between the germline ends. Clones were read by immunoSEQ multiplex PCR, and TCRdb kept only the in-frame ones, dropping some. Of approximately 250,000 clones listed, about 87% were seen once; the top ten hold about a tenth. The clonotype was recovered from a woman aged 65 to 85 with COVID-19, enrolled during active disease. The V call is TRBV7-8, the J call TRBJ2-3, with D unresolved. The sequenced sample consisted of peripheral blood. CDR3 in DNA: TGTGCCAGCAGCAACCCTTCGGTAGATACGCAGTATTTT. This sequence encodes CASSNPSVDTQYF.